This entry lists 27 T cell receptor beta chains sequenced from one sample in a study of blood T cell repertoires in COVID-19. Sequenced by immunoSEQ multiplex PCR; TCRdb stores in-frame clones only, minus some. The sample has about 160,000 clones; approximately 81% are singletons. Sequenced material: peripheral blood. The receptor source for this set is a man in his forties with acute or convalescent COVID-19.

The count of this clone is one. The CDR3 nucleotides read TGCGCCAGCAGCCAAGAGTCGGGGGGCCGAAAGAACACTGAAGCTTTCTTT. This sequence encodes CASSQESGGRKNTEAFF. The chain recombines TRBV4-1 with TRBJ1-1; a possible D gene is TRBD1 (6 bases). Per germline, CDR1 MGHRA and CDR2 YSYEKL. The ends were cut back, 0 bases at V and 1 base at J, with 15 bases in the middle. The CDR3 consists of 17 residues.

In this sample, this clone turned up a few times. The V gene is TRBV30, the J gene TRBJ2-5; D perhaps matches TRBD1 (6 bases). Trimming took off 1 base at V and 3 bases at J, with 18 bases between the two ends. This CDR3 is 16 amino acids long. Germline CDR1 reads GTSNPN; CDR2 reads SVGIG (reference sequence). CDR3 bases: TGTGCCTGGAGTGGTAAACCGGGACAACCTGAAGAGACCCAGTACTTC. Its protein product is CAWSGKPGQPEETQYF.

V usage is TRBV3-1 (or the pseudogene TRBV3-2) and J usage is TRBJ1-6, with 8 bases that match TRBD1. The V segment lost 4 bases and the J segment 0 bases; nucleotides outside the gene matches: 5. Germline CDR1 LGHDT, CDR2 YNNKEL (reference sequence). This CDR3 is 17 amino acids long. The CDR3 is CASSRGTGYSYNSPLHF. In DNA, the CDR3 is TGTGCCAGCAGCCGGGGGACAGGCTACTCCTATAATTCACCCCTCCACTTT.

This chain links TRBV6-2 or TRBV6-3 with TRBJ1-6, with D possibly matching TRBD1 (6 bases). Trimming took off 4 bases at V and 9 bases at J, with 19 bases between the two ends. Germline values: CDR1 MNHEY, CDR2 SVGEGT. The CDR3 has 16 amino acids. Written as DNA, the CDR3 is TGTGCCAGCAGTTTTTCCGTCGACAGGCTCCTTTCACCCCTCCACTTT. Protein sequence: CASSFSVDRLLSPLHF.

The table lists this clone with a count of one. The chain joins TRBV20-1 to TRBJ1-3; perhaps TRBD1 as D (5 bases). Germline-derived CDR1 and CDR2 are DFQATT and SNEGSKA (reference sequence). This CDR3 is 10 amino acids long. V was cut by 7 bases and J by 7 bases, with 8 bases left in between. CDR3 coding DNA: TGCAGTGTCGCAGGGAACACCATATATTTT. Protein sequence: CSVAGNTIYF.

The chain carries TRBV2 and TRBJ2-7; the match to TRBD1 covers 7 bases. There are 15 residues in the CDR3. CDR1 SNHLY and CDR2 FYNNEI come from the germline V gene. The trim removed 3 bases at V and 2 bases at J, leaving 7 bases unmatched. The CDR3 DNA reads TGTGCCAGCAGTGACACGACAGGGAGAACCTACGAGCAGTACTTC. Translation gives CASSDTTGRTYEQYF.

This clone appeared a single time. This chain links TRBV19 with TRBJ2-7; 9 nucleotides align to TRBD1. Germline V gene data show CDR1 as LNHDA and CDR2 as SQIVND (reference sequence). The trim removed 5 bases at V and 4 bases at J, leaving 6 bases unmatched. This CDR3 contains 14 residues. The CDR3 coding sequence is TGTGCCAGTAGTCGGGGACAGGGTGGGTACGAGCAGTACTTC. Residues: CASSRGQGGYEQYF.

The rearrangement uses TRBV20-1 and TRBJ1-4, with TRBD1 matching over 9 bases. Germline CDR1 is DFQATT and CDR2 is SNEGSKA (reference sequence). The CDR3 runs 11 residues. V dropped 5 bases and J dropped 13; count of bases not matched to a gene: 5. The chain's CDR3 is CSAGLGQGLFF. The CDR3 region has the DNA TGCAGTGCTGGGTTGGGACAGGGACTGTTTTTT.

V gene TRBV7-9 combines with J gene TRBJ1-2; no firm D call. The CDR3 extends over 14 amino acids. Trimming took off 1 base at V and 6 bases at J, with 12 bases between the two ends. Germline CDR1 SEHNR, CDR2 FQNEAQ (reference sequence). CDR3 sequence: CASSLEGGGNGYTF. CDR3 bases: TGTGCCAGCAGCTTAGAGGGTGGCGGGAATGGCTACACCTTC.

This clone was found once. The chain joins TRBV6-5 to TRBJ1-2; D remains unclear. This CDR3 is built from 14 residues. Germline lookup yields CDR1 MNHEY and CDR2 SVGAGI. V lost 4 bases and J lost 4, with 13 bases in between. The CDR3 bases are TGTGCCAGCAGTTCCCGGGCCGGGGTCTATGGCTACACCTTC. This encodes CASSSRAGVYGYTF.

This sequence joins TRBV5-5 and TRBJ2-5, with 8 nucleotides matching TRBD1. Germline loops: CDR1 SGHKS, CDR2 YYEKEE (reference sequence). There are 14 residues in the CDR3. Unmatched junction bases numbered 6, after V lost 4 bases and J lost 4 bases. In DNA form, the CDR3 reads TGTGCCAGCAGCGCCGGACAGGGTCTAGAGACCCAGTACTTC. Protein product: CASSAGQGLETQYF.

This clone was picked up one time. This chain uses TRBV3-1 (or the pseudogene TRBV3-2) with TRBJ2-5; TRBD2 aligns across 7 bases. Trimming cost V 0 bases and J 1 base; bases outside gene matches: 5. This CDR3 contains 16 residues. CDR1 and CDR2 from the germline V gene are LGHDT and YNNKEL (reference sequence). In nucleotides, the CDR3 is TGTGCCAGCAGCCAAGAATGGGACTACCTCCAAGAGACCCAGTACTTC. It translates to CASSQEWDYLQETQYF.

This clone has just one count. The chain uses TRBV6-2 or TRBV6-3 and TRBJ2-7; 8 positions match TRBD1. CDR1 MNHEY and CDR2 SVGEGT come from the germline V gene. Losses at the gene ends were 2 bases for V and 3 bases for J; bases not matched to a gene: 3. This CDR3 is built from 14 residues. The CDR3 bases are TGTGCCAGCAGTTACCAGGGGGCGGACTACGAGCAGTACTTC. It encodes CASSYQGADYEQYF.

This chain uses TRBV7-2 with TRBJ1-4, with 7 bases matching TRBD1. The CDR3 contains 13 residues. Germline V lookup: CDR1 SGHTA, CDR2 FQGNSA. The junction had 1 base not matched to a gene; V was cut back by 1 base and J by 8 bases. The CDR3 region has the DNA TGTGCCAGCAGCTTAGAACAGGGGGAAAAACTGTTTTTT. It yields the protein CASSLEQGEKLFF.

This clone appeared a few times. The CDR3: CASLASSGVGGELFF. The CDR3 DNA follows: TGTGCCAGCCTAGCTAGTAGCGGGGTGGGCGGGGAGCTGTTTTTT. The chain joins TRBV6-5 to TRBJ2-2; 8 bases agree with TRBD2. In germline, CDR1 is MNHEY, CDR2 SVGAGI. The CDR3 covers 15 residues. J was trimmed by 7 bases and V by 8 bases; bases with no gene match: 12.

The V call is TRBV6-5, the J call TRBJ1-1; the D gene is possibly TRBD1 (6 bases). Trimming took off 0 bases at V and 4 bases at J, with 15 bases between the two ends. CDR3 length equals 16 residues. Germline V CDR1 and CDR2: MNHEY, SVGAGI. The CDR3 loop is CASSYSRTGMGTEAFF. CDR3 in DNA: TGTGCCAGCAGTTACTCGCGAACAGGGATGGGCACTGAAGCTTTCTTT.

The rearrangement links TRBV7-3 to TRBJ2-7; 9 bases are a match to TRBD2. CDR3 length equals 14 residues. Germline trimming cut 2 bases from V and 2 bases from J; bases unmatched to any gene: 1. Per the germline V gene, CDR1 is SGHTA and CDR2 is FQGTGA. Here the CDR3 DNA reads TGTGCCAGCAGCTTAGCGGGGGGGCCCTACGAGCAGTACTTC. Translated: CASSLAGGPYEQYF.

This clone was counted between two and nine times. The chain has TRBV6-4 and TRBJ2-7; D is ambiguous. Germline CDR1 is MRHNA and CDR2 is SNTAGT. The CDR3 is 14 residues long. The ends were cut back, 2 bases at V and 6 bases at J, with 14 bases in the middle. The CDR3 spells CASSDTLDSSEQYF. CDR3 nucleotide sequence: TGTGCCAGCAGTGACACCCTAGACTCAAGCGAGCAGTACTTC.

The rearrangement joins TRBV7-9 to TRBJ1-2; the match to TRBD1 covers 8 bases. CDR1 SEHNR and CDR2 FQNEAQ come from the germline V gene (reference sequence). This CDR3 is 14 amino acids long. J lost 5 bases, V lost 5 bases, and 7 bases had no gene match. In DNA form, the CDR3 reads TGTGCCAGCAGCGTTGACAGGGGTCGGTATGGCTACACCTTC. It specifies CASSVDRGRYGYTF.

The CDR3 here is CASSQSHGRGRLFF. In nucleotides, the CDR3 is TGTGCCAGCAGCCAATCCCATGGTCGGGGGAGACTGTTTTTT. The V call is TRBV7-3, the J call TRBJ1-4; D possibly corresponds to TRBD1 (5 bases). The CDR3 runs 14 residues. The V gene lost 5 bases and the J gene lost 13 bases, with 20 bases spanning the gap. CDR1 SGHTA and CDR2 FQGTGA come from the germline V gene.

This clone appeared once. The chain couples TRBV5-5 to TRBJ1-1; the match to TRBD1 covers 7 bases. Germline-derived CDR1 and CDR2 are SGHKS and YYEKEE (reference sequence). This CDR3 has 13 amino acids. V shed 2 bases, J shed 5 bases, and the junction held 3 bases outside the gene matches. The CDR3 protein is CASSLRGLTEAFF. CDR3 nucleotides: TGTGCCAGCAGCTTAAGGGGGCTAACTGAAGCTTTCTTT.

J is TRBJ1-4 and V is TRBV30; 8 bases match TRBD1. The CDR3 is 13 amino acids. The V and J ends lost 5 bases and 8 bases, in that order; junction bases with no gene match: 7. The germline V gene encodes CDR1 GTSNPN and CDR2 SVGIG (reference sequence). In DNA form, the CDR3 reads TGTGCCTGGGCCGGGACAGGCTTAGAAAAACTGTTTTTT. This encodes CAWAGTGLEKLFF.

The gene calls are TRBV6-2 or TRBV6-3 and TRBJ1-1; D call uncertain. From germline, CDR1 is MNHEY and CDR2 SVGEGT. V was cut by 6 bases and J by 3 bases, with 14 bases left in between. The CDR3 totals 14 residues. CDR3 bases: TGTGCCAGCAGCGCACCCCCCTACTACACTGAAGCTTTCTTT. Its translation: CASSAPPYYTEAFF.

V gene TRBV2 combines with J gene TRBJ1-5; 12 bases fit TRBD1. The CDR3 extends over 18 amino acids. CDR1 SNHLY and CDR2 FYNNEI come from the germline V gene. Trimming took 6 bases from V and 4 from J; bases not matched to a gene: 13. CDR3 nucleotides: TGTGCCAGCAGCCCCCCGGGACAGGGGGCCGGGGGAAATCAGCCCCAGCATTTT. This codes for CASSPPGQGAGGNQPQHF.

The chain carries TRBV6-5 and TRBJ2-7; 12 positions agree with TRBD2. This CDR3 is 14 amino acids long. V gave up 2 bases and J gave up 5 bases; unmatched junction bases: 1. Germline V gives CDR1 MNHEY, CDR2 SVGAGI. This CDR3 is CASSYLAGGNEQYF. The DNA of the CDR3 is TGTGCCAGCAGTTACCTAGCGGGGGGGAACGAGCAGTACTTC.

This chain joins TRBV7-9 and TRBJ1-5, with D hard to call. The length of the CDR3 is 17 residues. V lost 1 base and J lost 5, with 18 bases in between. Looked up from germline, CDR1 is SEHNR and CDR2 is FQNEAQ (reference sequence). In DNA, the CDR3 is TGTGCCAGCAGCTTAGACTCGTCAAGTGATTACGATCAGCCCCAGCATTTT. Translated: CASSLDSSSDYDQPQHF.

This rearrangement joins TRBV5-1 to TRBJ2-5; TRBD2 aligns across 14 bases. The V gene end was trimmed by 4 bases and the J gene end by 2 bases; junction bases not matched to a gene: 4. Germline loops: CDR1 SGHRS, CDR2 YFSETQ. The CDR3 spans 16 residues. This CDR3 reads CASSQGLAGGQETQYF. The CDR3 DNA follows: TGCGCCAGCAGCCAAGGACTAGCGGGGGGACAAGAGACCCAGTACTTC.